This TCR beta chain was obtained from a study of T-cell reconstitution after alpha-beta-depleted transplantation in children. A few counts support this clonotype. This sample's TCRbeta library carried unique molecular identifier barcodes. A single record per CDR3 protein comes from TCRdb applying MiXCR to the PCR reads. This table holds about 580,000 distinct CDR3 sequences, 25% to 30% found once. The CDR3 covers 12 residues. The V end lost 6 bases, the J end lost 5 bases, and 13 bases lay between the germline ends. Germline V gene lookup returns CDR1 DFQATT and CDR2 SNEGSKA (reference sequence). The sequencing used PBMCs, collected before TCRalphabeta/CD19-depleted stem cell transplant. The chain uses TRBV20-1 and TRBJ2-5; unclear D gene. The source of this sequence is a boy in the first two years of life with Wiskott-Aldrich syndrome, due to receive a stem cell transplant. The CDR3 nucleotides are TGCAGTGCCACGACCAGTGGTGAGACCCAGTACTTC. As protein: CSATTSGETQYF.